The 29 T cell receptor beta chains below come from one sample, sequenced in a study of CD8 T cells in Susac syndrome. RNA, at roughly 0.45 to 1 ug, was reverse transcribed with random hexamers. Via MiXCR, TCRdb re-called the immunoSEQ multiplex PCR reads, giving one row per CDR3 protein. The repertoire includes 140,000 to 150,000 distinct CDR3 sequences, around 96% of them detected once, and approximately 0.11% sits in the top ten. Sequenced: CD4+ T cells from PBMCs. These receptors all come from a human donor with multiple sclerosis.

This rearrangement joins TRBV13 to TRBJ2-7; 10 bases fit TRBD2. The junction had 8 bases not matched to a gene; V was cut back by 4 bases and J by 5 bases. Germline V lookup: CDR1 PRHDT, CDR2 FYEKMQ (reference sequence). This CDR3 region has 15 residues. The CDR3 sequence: CASSYSGRVHNEQYF. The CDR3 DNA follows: TGTGCCAGCAGCTACAGCGGGAGGGTCCATAACGAGCAGTACTTC.

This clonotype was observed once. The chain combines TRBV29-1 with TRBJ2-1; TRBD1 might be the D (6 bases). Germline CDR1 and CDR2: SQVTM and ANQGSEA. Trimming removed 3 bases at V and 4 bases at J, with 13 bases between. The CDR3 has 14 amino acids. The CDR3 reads CSVDRAGVYNEQFF. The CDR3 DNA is TGCAGCGTTGACAGGGCAGGGGTGTACAATGAGCAGTTCTTC.

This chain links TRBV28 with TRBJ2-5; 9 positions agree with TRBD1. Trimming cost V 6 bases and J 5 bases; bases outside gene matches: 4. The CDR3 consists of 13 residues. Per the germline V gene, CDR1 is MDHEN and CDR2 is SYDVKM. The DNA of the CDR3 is TGTGCCAGCAGACAGGGGGCACTGGAGACCCAGTACTTC. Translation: CASRQGALETQYF.

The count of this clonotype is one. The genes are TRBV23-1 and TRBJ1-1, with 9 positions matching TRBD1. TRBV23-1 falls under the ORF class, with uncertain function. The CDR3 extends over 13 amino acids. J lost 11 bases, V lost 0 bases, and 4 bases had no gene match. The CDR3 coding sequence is TGCGCCAGCAGTCAATCTAGGGACAGGGACGCTTTCTTT. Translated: CASSQSRDRDAFF.

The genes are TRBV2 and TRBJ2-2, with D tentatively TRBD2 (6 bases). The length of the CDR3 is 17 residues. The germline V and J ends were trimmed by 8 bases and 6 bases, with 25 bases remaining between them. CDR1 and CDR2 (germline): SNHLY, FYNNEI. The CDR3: CASPHAKAGSWAGELFF. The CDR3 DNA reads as TGTGCCAGCCCCCACGCAAAGGCGGGATCGTGGGCCGGGGAGCTGTTTTTT.

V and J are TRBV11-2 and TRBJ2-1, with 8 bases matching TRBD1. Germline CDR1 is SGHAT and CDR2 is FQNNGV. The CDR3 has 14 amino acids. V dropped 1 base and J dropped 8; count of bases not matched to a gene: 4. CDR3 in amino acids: CASSLVPGGHEQFF. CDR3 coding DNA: TGTGCCAGCAGCTTAGTCCCAGGGGGCCATGAGCAGTTCTTC.

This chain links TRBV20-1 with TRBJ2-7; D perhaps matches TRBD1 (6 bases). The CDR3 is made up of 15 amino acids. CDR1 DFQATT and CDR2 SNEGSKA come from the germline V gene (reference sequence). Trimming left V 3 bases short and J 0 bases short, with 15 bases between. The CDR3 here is CSARKIEGGSYEQYF. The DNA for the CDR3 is TGCAGTGCTAGGAAAATAGAAGGGGGCTCCTACGAGCAGTACTTC.

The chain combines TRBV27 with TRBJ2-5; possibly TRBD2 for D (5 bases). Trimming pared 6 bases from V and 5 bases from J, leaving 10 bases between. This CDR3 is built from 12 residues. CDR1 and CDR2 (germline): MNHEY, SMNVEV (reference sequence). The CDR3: CASRTRAETQYF. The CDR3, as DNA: TGTGCCAGCAGAACTAGGGCGGAGACCCAGTACTTC.

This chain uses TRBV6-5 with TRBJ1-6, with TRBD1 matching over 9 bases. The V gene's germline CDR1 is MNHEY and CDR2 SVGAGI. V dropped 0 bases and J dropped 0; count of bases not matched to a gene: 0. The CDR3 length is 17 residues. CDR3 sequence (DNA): TGTGCCAGCAGTTACTCGGACAGGGGCTCCTATAATTCACCCCTCCACTTT. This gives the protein CASSYSDRGSYNSPLHF.

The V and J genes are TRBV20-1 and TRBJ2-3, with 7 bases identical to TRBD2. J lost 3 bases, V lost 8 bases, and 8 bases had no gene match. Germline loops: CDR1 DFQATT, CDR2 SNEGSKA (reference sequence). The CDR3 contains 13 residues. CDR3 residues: CSPSPAGTDTQYF. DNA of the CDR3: TGCAGTCCTTCCCCAGCGGGAACAGATACGCAGTATTTT.

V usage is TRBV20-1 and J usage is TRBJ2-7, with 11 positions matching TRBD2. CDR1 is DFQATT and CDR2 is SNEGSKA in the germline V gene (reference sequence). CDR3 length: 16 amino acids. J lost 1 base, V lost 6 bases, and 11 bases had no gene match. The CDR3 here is CSAAGTSGRGSYEQYF. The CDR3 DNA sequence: TGCAGTGCGGCCGGGACTAGCGGAAGGGGGTCCTACGAGCAGTACTTC.

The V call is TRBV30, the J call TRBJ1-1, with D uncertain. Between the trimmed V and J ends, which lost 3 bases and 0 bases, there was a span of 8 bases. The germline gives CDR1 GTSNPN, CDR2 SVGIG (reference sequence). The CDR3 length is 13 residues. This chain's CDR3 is CAWSSQMNTEAFF. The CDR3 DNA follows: TGTGCCTGGAGCAGTCAAATGAACACTGAAGCTTTCTTT.

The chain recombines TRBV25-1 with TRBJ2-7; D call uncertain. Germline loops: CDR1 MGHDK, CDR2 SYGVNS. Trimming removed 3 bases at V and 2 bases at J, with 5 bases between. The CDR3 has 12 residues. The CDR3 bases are TGTGCCAGCAGTGATAGGACCTACGAGCAGTACTTC. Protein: CASSDRTYEQYF.

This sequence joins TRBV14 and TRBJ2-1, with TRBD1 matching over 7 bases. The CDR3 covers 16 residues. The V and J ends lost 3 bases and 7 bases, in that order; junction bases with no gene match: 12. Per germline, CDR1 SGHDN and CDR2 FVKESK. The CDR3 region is CASSQVPGQRRNEQFF. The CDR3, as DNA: TGTGCCAGCAGCCAGGTACCGGGACAGAGGAGGAATGAGCAGTTCTTC.

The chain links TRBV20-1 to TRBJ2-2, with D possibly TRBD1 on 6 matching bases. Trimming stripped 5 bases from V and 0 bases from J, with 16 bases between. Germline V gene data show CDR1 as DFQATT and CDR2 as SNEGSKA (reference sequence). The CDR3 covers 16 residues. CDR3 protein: CSAPPTGSANTGELFF. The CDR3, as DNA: TGCAGTGCTCCGCCTACAGGGTCTGCGAACACCGGGGAGCTGTTTTTT.

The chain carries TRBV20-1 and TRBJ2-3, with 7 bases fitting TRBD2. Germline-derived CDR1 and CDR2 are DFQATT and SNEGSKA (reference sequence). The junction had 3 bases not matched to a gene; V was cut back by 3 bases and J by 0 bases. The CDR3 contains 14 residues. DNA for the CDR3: TGCAGTGCTAGTGCGGGAGTTAGCACAGATACGCAGTATTTT. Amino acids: CSASAGVSTDTQYF.

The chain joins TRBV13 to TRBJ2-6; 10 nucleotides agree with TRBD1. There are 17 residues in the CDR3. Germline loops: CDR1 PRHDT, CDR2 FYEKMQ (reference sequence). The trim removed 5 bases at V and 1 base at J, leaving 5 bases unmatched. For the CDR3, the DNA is TGTGCCAGCAGCCGCTGGACAGGGGGATCTGGGGCCAACGTCCTGACTTTC. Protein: CASSRWTGGSGANVLTF.

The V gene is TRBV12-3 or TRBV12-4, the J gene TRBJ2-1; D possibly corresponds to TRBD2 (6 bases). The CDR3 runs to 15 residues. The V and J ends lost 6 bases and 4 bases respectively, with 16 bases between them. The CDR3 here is CASSLSRGQYNEQFF. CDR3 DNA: TGTGCCAGCAGCCTCTCGCGGGGCCAGTACAATGAGCAGTTCTTC.

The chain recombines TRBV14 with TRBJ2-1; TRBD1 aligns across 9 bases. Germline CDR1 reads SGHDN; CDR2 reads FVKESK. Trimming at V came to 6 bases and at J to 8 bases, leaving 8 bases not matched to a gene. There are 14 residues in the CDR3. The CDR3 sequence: CASRRTGVRDEQFF. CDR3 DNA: TGTGCCAGCAGGCGGACAGGGGTAAGGGATGAGCAGTTCTTC.

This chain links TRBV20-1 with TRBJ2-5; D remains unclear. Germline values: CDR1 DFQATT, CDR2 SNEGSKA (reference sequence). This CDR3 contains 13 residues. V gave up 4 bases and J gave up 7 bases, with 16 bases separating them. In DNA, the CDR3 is TGCAGTGCTAATGTACACGCGGTAGGGACCCAGTACTTC. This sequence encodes CSANVHAVGTQYF.

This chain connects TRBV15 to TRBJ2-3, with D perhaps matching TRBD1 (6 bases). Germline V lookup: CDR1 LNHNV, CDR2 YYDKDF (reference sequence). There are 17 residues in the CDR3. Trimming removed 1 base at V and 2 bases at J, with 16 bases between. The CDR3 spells CATSRGSAGALTDTQYF. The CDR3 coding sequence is TGTGCCACCAGCAGAGGGTCGGCAGGGGCCCTCACAGATACGCAGTATTTT. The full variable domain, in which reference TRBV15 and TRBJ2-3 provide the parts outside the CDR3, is DAMVIQNPRYQVTQFGKPVTLSCSQTLNHNVMYWYQQKSSQAPKLLFHYYDKDFNNEADTPDNFQSRRPNTSFCFLDIRSPGLGDTAMYLCATSRGSAGALTDTQYFGPGTRLTVL.

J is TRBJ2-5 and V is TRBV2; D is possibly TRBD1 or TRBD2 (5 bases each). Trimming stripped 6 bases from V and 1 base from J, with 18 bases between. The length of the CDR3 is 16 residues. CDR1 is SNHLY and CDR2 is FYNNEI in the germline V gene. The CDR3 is CASRVSGTTVQETQYF. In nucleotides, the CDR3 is TGTGCCAGCAGAGTATCGGGAACGACAGTCCAAGAGACCCAGTACTTC.

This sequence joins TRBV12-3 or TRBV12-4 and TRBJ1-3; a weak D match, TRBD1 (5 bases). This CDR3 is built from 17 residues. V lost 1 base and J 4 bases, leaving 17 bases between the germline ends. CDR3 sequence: CASSLGGQGLTGNTIYF. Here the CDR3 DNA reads TGTGCCAGCAGTTTAGGCGGGCAGGGCCTCACGGGAAACACCATATATTTT.

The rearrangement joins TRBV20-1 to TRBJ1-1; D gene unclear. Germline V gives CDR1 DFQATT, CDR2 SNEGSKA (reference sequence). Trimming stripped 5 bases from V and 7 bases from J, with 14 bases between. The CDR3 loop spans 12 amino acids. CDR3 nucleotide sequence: TGCAGTGCTCCCCGTGATGGCGTTGAAGCTTTCTTT. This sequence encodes CSAPRDGVEAFF.

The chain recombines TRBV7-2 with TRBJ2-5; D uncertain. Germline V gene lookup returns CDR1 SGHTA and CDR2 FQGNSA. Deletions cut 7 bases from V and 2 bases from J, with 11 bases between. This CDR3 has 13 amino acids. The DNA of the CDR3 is TGTGCCAGCACCCCTTCGATACAAGAGACCCAGTACTTC. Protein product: CASTPSIQETQYF.

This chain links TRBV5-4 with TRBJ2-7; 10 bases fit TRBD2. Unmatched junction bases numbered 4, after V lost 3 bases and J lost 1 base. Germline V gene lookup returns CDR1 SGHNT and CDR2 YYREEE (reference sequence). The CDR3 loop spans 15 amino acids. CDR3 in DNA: TGTGCCAGCAGCTCGGGACTAGCGATGTCCTACGAGCAGTACTTC. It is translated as CASSSGLAMSYEQYF. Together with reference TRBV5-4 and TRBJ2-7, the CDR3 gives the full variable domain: ETGVTQSPTHLIKTRGQQVTLRCSSQSGHNTVSWYQQALGQGPQFIFQYYREEENGRGNFPPRFSGLQFPNYSSELNVNALELDDSALYLCASSSGLAMSYEQYFGPGTRLTVT.

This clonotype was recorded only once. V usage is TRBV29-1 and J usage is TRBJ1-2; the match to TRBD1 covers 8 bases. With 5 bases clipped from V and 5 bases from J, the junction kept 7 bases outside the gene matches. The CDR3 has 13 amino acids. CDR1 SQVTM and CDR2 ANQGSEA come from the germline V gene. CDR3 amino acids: CSVLGQGAYGYTF. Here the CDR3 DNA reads TGCAGCGTTCTTGGGCAGGGGGCATATGGCTACACCTTC.

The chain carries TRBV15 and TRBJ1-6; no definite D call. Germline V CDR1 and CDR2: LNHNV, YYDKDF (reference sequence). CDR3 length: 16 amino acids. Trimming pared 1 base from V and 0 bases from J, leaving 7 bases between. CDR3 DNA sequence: TGTGCCACCAGCAGAGCGGTGAACTCCTATAATTCACCCCTCCACTTT. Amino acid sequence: CATSRAVNSYNSPLHF.

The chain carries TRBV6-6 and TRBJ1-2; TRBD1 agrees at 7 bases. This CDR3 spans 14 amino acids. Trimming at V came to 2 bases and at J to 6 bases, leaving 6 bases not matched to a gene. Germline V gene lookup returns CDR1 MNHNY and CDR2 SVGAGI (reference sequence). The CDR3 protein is CASSYAGQSNGYTF. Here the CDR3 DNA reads TGTGCCAGCAGTTACGCGGGACAGTCAAATGGCTACACCTTC.